Shown below are 30 T cell receptor beta chains from a single sample sequenced in a study of technical replicates of blood from a few donors. Repertoires were generated with immunoSEQ multiplex PCR, while TCRdb's copy carries only in-frame clones and drops some. This sample has about 60,000 clones; approximately 90% occur once, and the top ten carry around 5.5%. The sequenced sample consisted of PBMCs. The receptors were gathered from a human donor in good health. Some clones in this sample may be carry-over from other donors' samples.

The chain employs TRBV30 and TRBJ2-7, with D tentatively TRBD1 (6 bases). V was pared by 3 bases and J by 2 bases, with 17 bases between. From germline, CDR1 is GTSNPN and CDR2 SVGIG (reference sequence). The CDR3 totals 15 residues. The CDR3 coding sequence is TGTGCCTGGAGCTCCGCCCGGGACAAAACCTACGAGCAGTACTTC. Protein sequence: CAWSSARDKTYEQYF.

This sequence joins TRBV7-3 and TRBJ2-3; 8 positions agree with TRBD2. Germline CDR1 SGHTA, CDR2 FQGTGA. The length of the CDR3 is 16 residues. V was clipped by 5 bases and J by 4 bases; unmatched bases: 11. The CDR3 loop is CASSRRSAGGADTQYF. The CDR3 nucleotides read TGTGCCAGCAGCAGACGTAGCGCGGGAGGTGCAGATACGCAGTATTTT.

This chain connects TRBV5-1 to TRBJ2-7; a weak D match, TRBD2 (5 bases). Germline lookup yields CDR1 SGHRS and CDR2 YFSETQ. The CDR3 contains 14 residues. V shed 0 bases and J shed 3 bases, with 10 bases lying between them. In nucleotides, the CDR3 is TGCGCCAGCAGCTTGGGAGAGGCGGGCTACGAGCAGTACTTC. Amino acid sequence: CASSLGEAGYEQYF.

The gene calls are TRBV28 and TRBJ2-3, with 11 bases matching TRBD2. J was trimmed by 3 bases and V by 8 bases; bases with no gene match: 4. This CDR3 is built from 14 residues. Germline V gives CDR1 MDHEN, CDR2 SYDVKM. In DNA form, the CDR3 reads TGTGCCAGCTCGGGACTAGCGGCTACAGATACGCAGTATTTT. It is translated as CASSGLAATDTQYF. Looking up the rest from reference TRBV28 and TRBJ2-3 gives the full variable domain: DVKVTQSSRYLVKRTGEKVFLECVQDMDHENMFWYRQDPGLGLRLIYFSYDVKMKEKGDIPEGYSVSREKKERFSLILESASTNQTSMYLCASSGLAATDTQYFGPGTRLTVL.

V usage is TRBV25-1 and J usage is TRBJ2-7, with a tentative D call TRBD2 (5 bases). This CDR3 contains 13 residues. The V end lost 2 bases, the J end lost 2 bases, and 7 bases lay between the germline ends. Germline CDR1 and CDR2: MGHDK and SYGVNS. The CDR3 spells CASSEDGTYEQYF. DNA for the CDR3: TGTGCCAGCAGTGAAGACGGGACCTACGAGCAGTACTTC.

The chain is built from TRBV10-3 and TRBJ1-2; D not certain. Germline assignment: CDR1 ENHRY and CDR2 SYGVKD. CDR3 length: 14 residues. V was trimmed by 2 bases and J by 3 bases, leaving 10 bases between them. Here the CDR3 DNA reads TGTGCCATCAGTGAGGGGGAGGTATACTATGGCTACACCTTC. It encodes CAISEGEVYYGYTF.

This clone occurred once. The sample has other DNA sequences that encode this CDR3 too. The chain couples TRBV6-5 to TRBJ2-7; tentative D call: TRBD1 (5 bases). Germline assignment: CDR1 MNHEY and CDR2 SVGAGI. The V gene lost 2 bases and the J gene lost 3 bases, with 11 bases spanning the gap. The CDR3 is 14 amino acids. The CDR3 DNA sequence: TGTGCCAGCAGTTACCGCCAGGGCGGCTACGAGCAGTACTTC. It encodes CASSYRQGGYEQYF.

This clone was found a few times. This chain uses TRBV6-6 with TRBJ1-6; D is possibly TRBD1 (6 bases). V was clipped by 0 bases and J by 9 bases, with 12 bases between them. The CDR3 is made up of 15 amino acids. CDR1 and CDR2 from the germline V gene are MNHNY and SVGAGI (reference sequence). Here the CDR3 DNA reads TGTGCCAGCAGTTACTCGACACAGGGAACTTCACCCCTCCACTTT. It codes for CASSYSTQGTSPLHF.

The chain joins TRBV6-5 to TRBJ2-1, with 11 positions matching TRBD2. Germline values: CDR1 MNHEY, CDR2 SVGAGI. This CDR3 is built from 15 residues. J gave up 4 bases and V 2 bases, and 1 base lay outside the gene matches. The CDR3 coding sequence is TGTGCCAGCAGTTACACTAGCGGGAGTTACAATGAGCAGTTCTTC. Translated: CASSYTSGSYNEQFF.

This clone was detected only a few times. The chain has TRBV7-2 and TRBJ2-7; the match to TRBD2 covers 13 bases. Trimming took 0 bases from V and 1 from J; bases not matched to a gene: 3. The CDR3 sequence is 17 residues long. Per the germline V gene, CDR1 is SGHTA and CDR2 is FQGNSA. The CDR3: CASSLARLAGGSYEQYF. CDR3 DNA: TGTGCCAGCAGCTTAGCGCGACTAGCGGGGGGATCCTACGAGCAGTACTTC.

The V gene is TRBV27, the J gene TRBJ2-5, with 8 nucleotides matching TRBD1. The CDR3 is made up of 17 amino acids. The V gene's germline CDR1 is MNHEY and CDR2 SMNVEV (reference sequence). The trim removed 5 bases at V and 4 bases at J, leaving 15 bases unmatched. DNA of the CDR3: TGTGCCAGCAGTCAAGAAAAACGGACAGGGCGGCCAGAGACCCAGTACTTC. Translated: CASSQEKRTGRPETQYF.

The chain's CDR3 is CASPSGPTLDEQYF. The CDR3 DNA sequence: TGTGCCAGCCCTAGCGGGCCCACTTTGGACGAGCAGTACTTC. J is TRBJ2-7 and V is TRBV21-1; the listed D gene, TRBD2, was not tested against the DNA. TRBV21-1 constitutes a pseudogene. The CDR3 consists of 14 residues.

This chain joins TRBV30 and TRBJ1-3, with 9 bases that match TRBD1. The CDR3 contains 16 residues. The V gene's germline CDR1 is GTSNPN and CDR2 SVGIG (reference sequence). The V segment lost 1 base and the J segment 0 bases; nucleotides outside the gene matches: 4. CDR3 nucleotide sequence: TGTGCCTGGAGTGCCGGGACAGGGAGCTCTGGAAACACCATATATTTT. Protein: CAWSAGTGSSGNTIYF.

This clone came up a few times. In nucleotides, the CDR3 is TGCGCCAGCAGCCCGATGACATCTACTAACACTGAAGCTTTCTTT. This gives the protein CASSPMTSTNTEAFF. The chain uses TRBV5-1 and TRBJ1-1, with D hard to call. Trimming cost V 4 bases and J 2 bases, with 15 bases left between them. The CDR3 is made up of 15 amino acids. Germline CDR1 reads SGHRS; CDR2 reads YFSETQ.

The V call is TRBV19, the J call TRBJ2-1; D is unclear. The CDR3 has 13 amino acids. In germline, CDR1 is LNHDA, CDR2 SQIVND (reference sequence). The germline V and J ends were trimmed by 3 bases and 6 bases, with 9 bases remaining between them. CDR3 residues: CASSIFTVNEQFF. Written as DNA, the CDR3 is TGTGCCAGTAGTATCTTTACAGTCAATGAGCAGTTCTTC.

The chain is built from TRBV7-6 and TRBJ2-2; D may be TRBD2 (5 bases). This CDR3 comprises 15 residues. The V and J ends lost 6 bases and 3 bases respectively, with 14 bases between them. From germline, CDR1 is SGHVS and CDR2 FNYEAQ. The DNA of the CDR3 is TGTGCCAGCAGTCCCACTAGGGTCGACACCGGGGAGCTGTTTTTT. Translated, it gives CASSPTRVDTGELFF.

This chain connects TRBV6-5 to TRBJ2-1; D may be TRBD2 (5 bases). V shed 6 bases and J shed 8 bases, with 11 bases lying between them. The germline CDR1 and CDR2 sequences are MNHEY and SVGAGI. The CDR3 runs to 12 residues. CDR3 protein: CASRDYLDEQFF. In DNA, the CDR3 is TGTGCCAGCAGAGACTACTTGGATGAGCAGTTCTTC.

This chain joins TRBV9 and TRBJ2-7, with 8 bases identical to TRBD2. The CDR3 runs 14 residues. The junction had 7 bases not matched to a gene; V was cut back by 3 bases and J by 5 bases. CDR1 and CDR2 (germline): SGDLS, YYNGEE. This CDR3 is CASSGLAGSDEQYF. CDR3 in DNA: TGTGCCAGCAGCGGATTAGCGGGGAGTGACGAGCAGTACTTC.

This clone was found a few times. J is TRBJ1-1 and V is TRBV7-8; tentative D call: TRBD1 (5 bases). The CDR3 contains 11 residues. Trimming took off 1 base at V and 10 bases at J, with 7 bases between the two ends. CDR1 is SGHVS, CDR2 FQNEAQ, per germline. The CDR3 DNA follows: TGTGCCAGCAGCTTAGGGCAGGGAGCTTTCTTT. Amino acids: CASSLGQGAFF.

The chain recombines TRBV4-1 with TRBJ2-4; no reliable D call. With 1 base removed from V and 7 bases from J, the gap between germline ends came to 11 bases. Per germline, CDR1 MGHRA and CDR2 YSYEKL. The CDR3 totals 14 residues. For the CDR3, the DNA is TGCGCCAGCAGCCAAGTCGGGTCAGCGAACATTCAGTACTTC. Its protein is CASSQVGSANIQYF.

J is TRBJ2-7 and V is TRBV5-3; the match to TRBD2 covers 7 bases. TRBV5-3 carries the ORF label, with uncertain function. The CDR3 contains 14 residues. V shed 0 bases, J shed 5 bases, and the junction held 5 bases outside the gene matches. CDR3 loop: CARSLGAGLNEQYF. As DNA, the CDR3 is TGTGCCAGAAGCTTGGGAGCGGGACTCAACGAGCAGTACTTC.

CDR3 nucleotides: TGTGCCAGTAGCGAACGACAGCGACGCTCCTACGAGCAGTACTTC. It is translated as CASSERQRRSYEQYF. The rearrangement uses TRBV19 and TRBJ2-7; perhaps TRBD1 as D (5 bases). CDR3 length: 15 residues. CDR1 and CDR2 from the germline V gene are LNHDA and SQIVND (reference sequence). Trimming shortened V by 6 bases and J by 0 bases, and 15 bases separated the two germline ends.

The chain recombines TRBV7-9 with TRBJ1-2; TRBD1 matches at 11 bases. The CDR3 loop spans 15 amino acids. Per the germline V gene, CDR1 is SEHNR and CDR2 is FQNEAQ (reference sequence). V gave up 3 bases and J gave up 1 base; unmatched junction bases: 1. CDR3 coding DNA: TGTGCCAGCAGCTTCGGGACAGGGGGTAACTATGGCTACACCTTC. It codes for CASSFGTGGNYGYTF.

The rearrangement links TRBV2 to TRBJ1-5, with a tentative D call TRBD1 (5 bases). The CDR3 is 15 residues long. Per germline, CDR1 SNHLY and CDR2 FYNNEI. The germline V and J ends were trimmed by 3 bases and 0 bases, with 9 bases remaining between them. CDR3: CASSEGRPSNQPQHF. CDR3 sequence (DNA): TGTGCCAGCAGTGAGGGGCGGCCTAGCAATCAGCCCCAGCATTTT.

V and J are TRBV15 and TRBJ2-1; D uncertain. From germline, CDR1 is LNHNV and CDR2 YYDKDF (reference sequence). There are 13 residues in the CDR3. V was trimmed by 0 bases and J by 8 bases, leaving 8 bases between them. In nucleotides, the CDR3 is TGTGCCACCAGCAGAGATTTGGCCCATGAGCAGTTCTTC. Its protein is CATSRDLAHEQFF.

The V call is TRBV7-3, the J call TRBJ2-1; unclear D gene. Germline CDR1 reads SGHTA; CDR2 reads FQGTGA. CDR3 length: 14 residues. With 5 bases removed from V and 5 bases from J, the gap between germline ends came to 13 bases. The CDR3 nucleotides are TGTGCCAGCAGCCGCACCCCGTCGGACAATGAGCAGTTCTTC. Translation: CASSRTPSDNEQFF. The variable domain in full, with the rest retrieved from reference TRBV7-3 and TRBJ2-1, is GAGVSQTPSNKVTEKGKYVELRCDPISGHTALYWYRQSLGQGPEFLIYFQGTGAADDSGLPNDRFFAVRPEGSVSTLKIQRTERGDSAVYLCASSRTPSDNEQFFGPGTRLTVL.

The chain is built from TRBV5-1 and TRBJ2-5, with D hard to call. V was pared by 4 bases and J by 2 bases, with 12 bases between. The CDR3 extends over 14 amino acids. Germline lookup yields CDR1 SGHRS and CDR2 YFSETQ. The CDR3 is CASSIPDMQETQYF. In nucleotides, the CDR3 is TGCGCCAGCAGCATCCCAGACATGCAAGAGACCCAGTACTTC.

The chain links TRBV18 to TRBJ1-1; no definite D call. CDR1 is KGHSH and CDR2 is LQKENI in the germline V gene. CDR3 length: 15 amino acids. Trimming left V 3 bases short and J 5 bases short, with 16 bases between. This CDR3 is CASSPDLERGTEAFF. The CDR3 nucleotides are TGTGCCAGCTCACCCGACCTGGAAAGAGGGACTGAAGCTTTCTTT. Based on the CDR3 plus reference TRBV18 and TRBJ1-1, the full variable domain is NAGVMQNPRHLVRRRGQEARLRCSPMKGHSHVYWYRQLPEEGLKFMVYLQKENIIDESGMPKERFSAEFPKEGPSILRIQQVVRGDSAAYFCASSPDLERGTEAFFGQGTRLTVV.

This clone was seen only once. The rearrangement uses TRBV10-3 and TRBJ2-3; 12 bases align to TRBD2. V lost 3 bases, J lost 6 bases, and 7 bases stayed unmatched. This CDR3 region has 16 residues. Germline CDR1 and CDR2: ENHRY and SYGVKD. The CDR3 coding sequence is TGTGCCATCAGTGAAGGGGCTAGCGGGAGGGCTGATACGCAGTATTTT. This translates into CAISEGASGRADTQYF.

The V call is TRBV29-1, the J call TRBJ2-2; tentative D call: TRBD1 (5 bases). This CDR3 has 14 amino acids. V shed 6 bases and J shed 0 bases, with 11 bases lying between them. Germline V CDR1 and CDR2: SQVTM, ANQGSEA. The CDR3 spells CSVVVQANTGELFF. The DNA of the CDR3 is TGCAGCGTGGTTGTACAGGCGAACACCGGGGAGCTGTTTTTT.